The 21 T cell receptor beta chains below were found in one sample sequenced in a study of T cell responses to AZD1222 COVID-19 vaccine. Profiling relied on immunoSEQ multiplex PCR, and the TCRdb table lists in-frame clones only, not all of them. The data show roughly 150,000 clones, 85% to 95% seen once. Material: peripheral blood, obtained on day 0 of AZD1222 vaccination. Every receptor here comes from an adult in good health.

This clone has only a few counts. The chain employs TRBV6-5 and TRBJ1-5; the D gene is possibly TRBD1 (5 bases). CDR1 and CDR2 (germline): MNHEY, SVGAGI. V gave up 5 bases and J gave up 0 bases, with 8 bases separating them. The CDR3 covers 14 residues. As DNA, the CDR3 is TGTGCCAGCAGTAACAGGTATAGCAATCAGCCCCAGCATTTT. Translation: CASSNRYSNQPQHF.

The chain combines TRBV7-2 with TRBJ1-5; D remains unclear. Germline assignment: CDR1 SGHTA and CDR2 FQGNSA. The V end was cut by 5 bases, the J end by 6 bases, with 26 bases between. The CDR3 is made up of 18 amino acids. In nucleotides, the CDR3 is TGTGCCAGCAGCCCCTTCATACCCCGCAGTAGGCAACCTCAGCCCCAGCATTTT. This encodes CASSPFIPRSRQPQPQHF.

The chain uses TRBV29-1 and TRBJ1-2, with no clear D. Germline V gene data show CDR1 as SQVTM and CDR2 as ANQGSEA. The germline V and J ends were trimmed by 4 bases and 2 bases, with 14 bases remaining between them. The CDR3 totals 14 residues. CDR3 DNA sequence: TGCAGCGTTGGAGCGGGCGAGGTAAACTATGGCTACACCTTC. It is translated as CSVGAGEVNYGYTF. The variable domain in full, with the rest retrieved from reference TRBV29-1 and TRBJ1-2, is SAVISQKPSRDICQRGTSLTIQCQVDSQVTMMFWYRQQPGQSLTLIATANQGSEATYESGFVIDKFPISRPNLTFSTLTVSNMSPEDSSIYLCSVGAGEVNYGYTFGSGTRLTVV.

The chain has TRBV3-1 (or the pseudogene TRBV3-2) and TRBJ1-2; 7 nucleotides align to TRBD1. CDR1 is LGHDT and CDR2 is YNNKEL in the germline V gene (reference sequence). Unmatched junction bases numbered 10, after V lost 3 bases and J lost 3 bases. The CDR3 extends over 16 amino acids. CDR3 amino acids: CASSHWGQRGDYGYTF. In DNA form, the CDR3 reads TGTGCCAGCAGCCATTGGGGACAGAGGGGGGACTATGGCTACACCTTC.

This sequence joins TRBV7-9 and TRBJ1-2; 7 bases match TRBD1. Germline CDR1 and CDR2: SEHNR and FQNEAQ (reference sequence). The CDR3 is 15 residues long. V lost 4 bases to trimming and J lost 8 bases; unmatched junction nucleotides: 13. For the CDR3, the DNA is TGTGCCAGCAGCTCGACAGGGTATAGGTTGAGGGGCTACACCTTC. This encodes CASSSTGYRLRGYTF.

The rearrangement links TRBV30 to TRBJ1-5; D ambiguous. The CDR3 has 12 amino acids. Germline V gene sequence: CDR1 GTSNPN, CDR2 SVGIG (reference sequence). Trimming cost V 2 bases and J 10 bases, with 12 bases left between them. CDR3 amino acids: CAWSLPGSPQHF. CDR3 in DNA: TGTGCCTGGAGTCTCCCGGGGAGCCCCCAGCATTTT.

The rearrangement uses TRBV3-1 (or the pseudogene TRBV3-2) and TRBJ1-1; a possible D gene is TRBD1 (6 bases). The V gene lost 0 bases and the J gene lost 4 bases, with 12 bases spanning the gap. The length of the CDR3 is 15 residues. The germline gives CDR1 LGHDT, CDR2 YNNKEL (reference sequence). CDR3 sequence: CASSQEGAGGTEAFF. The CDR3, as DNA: TGTGCCAGCAGCCAAGAGGGGGCTGGGGGCACTGAAGCTTTCTTT.

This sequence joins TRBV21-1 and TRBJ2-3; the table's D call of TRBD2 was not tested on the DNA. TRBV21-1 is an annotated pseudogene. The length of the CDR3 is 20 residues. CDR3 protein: CASSKKTSGGALPATDTQYF. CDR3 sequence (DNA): TGTGCCAGCAGCAAAAAGACTAGCGGGGGGGCCCTACCAGCCACAGATACGCAGTATTTT.

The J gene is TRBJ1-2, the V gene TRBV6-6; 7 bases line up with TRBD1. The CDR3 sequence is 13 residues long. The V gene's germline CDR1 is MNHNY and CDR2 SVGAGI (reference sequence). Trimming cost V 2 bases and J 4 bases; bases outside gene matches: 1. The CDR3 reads CASSYGTVYGYTF. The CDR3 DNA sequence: TGTGCCAGCAGTTACGGGACAGTCTATGGCTACACCTTC.

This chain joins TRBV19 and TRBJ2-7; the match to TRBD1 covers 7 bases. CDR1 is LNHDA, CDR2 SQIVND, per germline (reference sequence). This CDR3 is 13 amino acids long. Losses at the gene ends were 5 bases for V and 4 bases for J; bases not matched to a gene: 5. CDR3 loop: CASSPRDRYEQYF. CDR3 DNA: TGTGCCAGTAGTCCCCGGGACAGATACGAGCAGTACTTC.

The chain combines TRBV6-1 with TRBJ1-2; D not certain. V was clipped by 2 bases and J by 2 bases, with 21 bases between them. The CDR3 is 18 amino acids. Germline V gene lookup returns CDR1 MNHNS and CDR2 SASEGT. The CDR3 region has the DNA TGTGCCAGCAGTGAAAGCCGTCTCTCGGGGAGCCCGAACTATGGCTACACCTTC. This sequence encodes CASSESRLSGSPNYGYTF.

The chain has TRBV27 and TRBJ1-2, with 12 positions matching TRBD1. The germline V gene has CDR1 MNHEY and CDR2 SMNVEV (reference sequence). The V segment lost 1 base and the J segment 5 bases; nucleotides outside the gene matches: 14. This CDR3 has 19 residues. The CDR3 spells CASSLYKTGTGGKLYGYTF. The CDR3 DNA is TGTGCCAGCAGTTTATACAAGACCGGGACAGGGGGCAAACTATATGGCTACACCTTC.

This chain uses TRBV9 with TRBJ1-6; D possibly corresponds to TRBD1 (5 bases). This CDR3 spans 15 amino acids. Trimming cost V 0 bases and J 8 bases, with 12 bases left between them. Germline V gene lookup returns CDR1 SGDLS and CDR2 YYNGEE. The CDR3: CASSVEEGLHSPLHF. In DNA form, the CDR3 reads TGTGCCAGCAGCGTAGAAGAGGGGTTGCATTCACCCCTCCACTTT.

The CDR3 DNA reads as TGTGCCAGCAGCCCCCCAGGGAAAGCCGGGGAGCTGTTTTTT. It codes for CASSPPGKAGELFF. The chain is built from TRBV7-9 and TRBJ2-2; a possible D gene is TRBD1 (5 bases). From germline, CDR1 is SEHNR and CDR2 FQNEAQ (reference sequence). Trimming left V 5 bases short and J 6 bases short, with 13 bases between. The CDR3 length is 14 residues.

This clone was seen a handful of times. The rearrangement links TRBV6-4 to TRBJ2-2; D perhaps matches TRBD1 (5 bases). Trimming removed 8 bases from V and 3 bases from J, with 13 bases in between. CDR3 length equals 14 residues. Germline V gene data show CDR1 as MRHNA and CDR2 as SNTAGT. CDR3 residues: CASARGEDTGELFF. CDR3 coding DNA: TGTGCCAGCGCAAGGGGCGAGGACACCGGGGAGCTGTTTTTT.

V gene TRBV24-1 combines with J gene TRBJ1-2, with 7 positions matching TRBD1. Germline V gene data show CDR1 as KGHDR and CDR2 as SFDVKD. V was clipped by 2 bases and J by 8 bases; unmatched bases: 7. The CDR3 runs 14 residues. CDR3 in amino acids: CATSDYDRVGGYTF. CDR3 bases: TGTGCCACCAGTGATTACGACAGGGTAGGAGGCTACACCTTC.

The CDR3 bases are TGTGCCACCCTCGACACAGCAGGCCTAGCGGTTAAAGCAGCCTACGAGCAGTACTTC. Translating it yields CATLDTAGLAVKAAYEQYF. The V gene is TRBV10-3, the J gene TRBJ2-7; 7 bases are shared with TRBD2. The CDR3 has 19 amino acids. Germline V gives CDR1 ENHRY, CDR2 SYGVKD. The J segment lost 2 bases and the V segment lost 10 bases, leaving 26 bases of the junction unmatched.

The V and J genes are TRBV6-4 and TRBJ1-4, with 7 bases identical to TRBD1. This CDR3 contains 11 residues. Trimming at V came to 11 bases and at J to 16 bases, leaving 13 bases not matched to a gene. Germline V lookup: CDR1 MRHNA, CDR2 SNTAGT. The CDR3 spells CASRRTRGTFF. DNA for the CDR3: TGTGCCTCCCGCAGAACCAGGGGGACGTTTTTT.

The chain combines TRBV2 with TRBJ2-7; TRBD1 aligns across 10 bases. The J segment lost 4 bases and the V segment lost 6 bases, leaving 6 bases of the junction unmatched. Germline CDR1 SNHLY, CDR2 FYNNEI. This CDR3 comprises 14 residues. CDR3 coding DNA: TGTGCCAGCAGCCGGACAGGGGGTCTTTACGAGCAGTACTTC. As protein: CASSRTGGLYEQYF.

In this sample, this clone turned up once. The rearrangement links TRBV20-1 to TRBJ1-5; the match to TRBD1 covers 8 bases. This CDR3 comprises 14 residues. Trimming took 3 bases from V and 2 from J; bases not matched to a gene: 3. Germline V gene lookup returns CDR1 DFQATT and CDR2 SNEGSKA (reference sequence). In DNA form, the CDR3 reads TGCAGTGCTAGTACAGGGGGGGGCAATCAGCCCCAGCATTTT. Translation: CSASTGGGNQPQHF.

For the CDR3, the DNA is TGTGCCAGCAGTTCTAGGACTAGCGTCCCCGGAATTTGGTCGGAGCAGTTCTTC. Amino acid sequence: CASSSRTSVPGIWSEQFF. V is TRBV6-2 or TRBV6-3 and J is TRBJ2-1; 9 nucleotides match TRBD2. The germline V gene has CDR1 MNHEY and CDR2 SVGEGT. V trimming: 4 bases; J trimming: 10 bases; junction bases outside the gene matches: 20. This CDR3 contains 18 residues.